A single sample gave rise to the 15 T cell receptor beta chains below, sequenced in a study of shared clonotypes between healthy human individuals. The repertoire was sequenced with immunoSEQ multiplex PCR; TCRdb's copy has only in-frame clones and lacks some. There are about 1 million clones in the sample; roughly 80% occur only once, and 1.4% to 1.5% lies in the top ten. Sequences were obtained from memory CD4+ T cells sorted from blood. Indicated subset: CD45RA-negative fraction. The source is a man between 18 and 35 years old in good health.

This clone was detected only once. This chain links TRBV28 with TRBJ2-6; 9 bases align to TRBD1. The CDR3 is made up of 18 amino acids. The V segment lost 4 bases and the J segment 2 bases; nucleotides outside the gene matches: 9. Germline V gene data show CDR1 as MDHEN and CDR2 as SYDVKM. CDR3 amino acids: CASSSPTGGGAGANVLTF. CDR3 nucleotides: TGTGCCAGCAGTTCCCCGACAGGGGGGGGAGCTGGGGCCAACGTCCTGACTTTC.

This clone was counted at least ten times. The chain links TRBV6-5 to TRBJ1-1; 8 nucleotides line up with TRBD1. This CDR3 comprises 14 residues. The ends lost 5 bases at V and 10 bases at J; junction bases unmatched: 12. From germline, CDR1 is MNHEY and CDR2 SVGAGI. For the CDR3, the DNA is TGTGCCAGCAGTCCGGGACAGGCCCTACTAATAGCTTTCTTT. Residues: CASSPGQALLIAFF.

The chain combines TRBV30 with TRBJ1-1; D gene uncertain. Germline V gene data show CDR1 as GTSNPN and CDR2 as SVGIG (reference sequence). Trimming cost V 0 bases and J 4 bases, with 15 bases left between them. The CDR3 totals 15 residues. In DNA, the CDR3 is TGTGCCTGGAGTGTATGGAGGGAGCGTGGCACTGAAGCTTTCTTT. This translates into CAWSVWRERGTEAFF.

The gene calls are TRBV2 and TRBJ2-7; perhaps TRBD2 as D (5 bases). CDR1 SNHLY and CDR2 FYNNEI come from the germline V gene. Trimming stripped 7 bases from V and 6 bases from J, with 16 bases between. The CDR3 runs to 13 residues. For the CDR3, the DNA is TGTGCCAGCACTGTGGTAGCAGGAGGCGAGCAGTACTTC. Translation gives CASTVVAGGEQYF.

This sequence joins TRBV10-1 and TRBJ2-2; 11 nucleotides agree with TRBD1. There are 12 residues in the CDR3. Germline CDR1 WNHNN, CDR2 SYGVQD (reference sequence). The CDR3 nucleotides are TGCGCGACGGGACAGGGGGCCGGGGAGCTGTTTTTT. It specifies CATGQGAGELFF.

This chain links TRBV9 with TRBJ1-1; TRBD1 might be the D (6 bases). The V gene lost 4 bases and the J gene lost 0 bases, with 13 bases spanning the gap. The CDR3 extends over 15 amino acids. Germline-derived CDR1 and CDR2 are SGDLS and YYNGEE. The CDR3 coding sequence is TGTGCCAGCAGCACCCATGAGGGGGTGAACACTGAAGCTTTCTTT. The encoded protein is CASSTHEGVNTEAFF.

The chain uses TRBV5-6 and TRBJ2-5; D remains ambiguous. V lost 4 bases to trimming and J lost 5 bases, with 12 bases between them. Germline CDR1 is SGHDT and CDR2 is YYEEEE. The CDR3 runs 13 residues. CDR3 bases: TGTGCCAGCAGCGATCTGTCGGAGGAGACCCAGTACTTC. This codes for CASSDLSEETQYF.

The rearrangement links TRBV6-5 to TRBJ2-7, with 7 bases fitting TRBD1. J gave up 2 bases and V 1 base, and 5 bases lay outside the gene matches. Per germline, CDR1 MNHEY and CDR2 SVGAGI. The CDR3 contains 15 residues. In DNA form, the CDR3 reads TGTGCCAGCAGTTACTTGGGACAGTTGGCCTACGAGCAGTACTTC. Encoded protein: CASSYLGQLAYEQYF.

V and J are TRBV30 and TRBJ2-5; 8 positions agree with TRBD2. V lost 1 base to trimming and J lost 1 base; unmatched junction nucleotides: 5. CDR1 and CDR2 from the germline V gene are GTSNPN and SVGIG (reference sequence). This CDR3 region has 15 residues. The CDR3 bases are TGTGCCTGGAGTGCCCTAGCGGGTGCCCAAGAGACCCAGTACTTC. It is translated as CAWSALAGAQETQYF.

The chain links TRBV30 to TRBJ1-3, with D perhaps matching TRBD1 (5 bases). The V end lost 2 bases, the J end lost 3 bases, and 11 bases lay between the germline ends. Germline loops: CDR1 GTSNPN, CDR2 SVGIG (reference sequence). This CDR3 is built from 14 residues. CDR3 region: CAWSPGVVGNTIYF. The DNA for the CDR3 is TGTGCCTGGAGTCCGGGGGTGGTTGGAAACACCATATATTTT.

The chain carries TRBV6-6 and TRBJ2-5, with 7 bases identical to TRBD1. V gave up 4 bases and J gave up 1 base; unmatched junction bases: 9. The CDR3 consists of 16 residues. Germline values: CDR1 MNHNY, CDR2 SVGAGI (reference sequence). The CDR3 coding sequence is TGTGCCAGCAGTTTCGGTTGGCAGGGGGTCCAAGAGACCCAGTACTTC. Translated: CASSFGWQGVQETQYF.

Only a few counts were recorded for this clone. The rearrangement joins TRBV4-3 to TRBJ2-2; D call uncertain. Trimming stripped 5 bases from V and 5 bases from J, with 12 bases between. Germline V lookup: CDR1 LGHNA, CDR2 YSLEER. The CDR3 has 14 residues. In DNA form, the CDR3 reads TGCGCCAGCAGCGGGCCAGGCCGAACCGGGGAGCTGTTTTTT. The encoded protein is CASSGPGRTGELFF.

Of note for this clone: The sample carries other DNA sequences with the same CDR3. The chain joins TRBV5-1 to TRBJ2-5, with D perhaps matching TRBD2 (6 bases). The germline gives CDR1 SGHRS, CDR2 YFSETQ. CDR3 size: 14 residues. V was cut by 0 bases and J by 0 bases, with 6 bases left in between. DNA for the CDR3: TGCGCCAGCAGCTTGGGCGGGAACCAAGAGACCCAGTACTTC. This gives the protein CASSLGGNQETQYF.

The chain has TRBV5-4 and TRBJ2-7; no firm D call. The CDR3 has 13 residues. Germline CDR1 and CDR2: SGHNT and YYREEE (reference sequence). The germline V and J ends were trimmed by 3 bases and 0 bases, with 7 bases remaining between them. CDR3 loop: CASSSKGSYEQYF. For the CDR3, the DNA is TGTGCCAGCAGCTCTAAGGGCTCCTACGAGCAGTACTTC.

The rearrangement uses TRBV19 and TRBJ1-2; D is undetermined. CDR3 length: 14 residues. Germline CDR1 is LNHDA and CDR2 is SQIVND (reference sequence). Trimming stripped 10 bases from V and 1 base from J, with 16 bases between. The CDR3 region has the DNA TGTGCCACCTCAGTCCTCGGCAGTAACTATGGCTACACCTTC. Its protein product is CATSVLGSNYGYTF. The full variable domain, completed using reference TRBV19 and TRBJ1-2, is DGGITQSPKYLFRKEGQNVTLSCEQNLNHDAMYWYRQDPGQGLRLIYYSQIVNDFQKGDIAEGYSVSREKKESFPLTVTSAQKNPTAFYLCATSVLGSNYGYTFGSGTRLTVV.